These T cell receptor beta chains were read from a single sample in a study of T cells in Graves' hyperthyroidism and ophthalmopathy. TCRdb reprocessed the multiplex PCR reads with MiXCR, giving one entry per CDR3 protein. Among 300,000 to 400,000 distinct CDR3 sequences listed, 21% were seen once. Sequencing input: blood. All receptors derive from a woman in her forties or fifties with Graves' hyperthyroidism. The CDR3 runs from the conserved cysteine through the conserved F or W. Each record gives: CDR3 protein, clone size, J gene, V gene. Clone size is given for some rows only: seen once, a few or many times, or a class if the clone is expanded.

CDR3 protein: CASSLRGLAGAGPGELFF; clone size: medium-sized; J gene: TRBJ2-2; V gene: TRBV3-1
CDR3 protein: CSVTGTSGTYNEQFF; clone size: -; J gene: TRBJ2-1; V gene: TRBV29-1
CDR3 protein: CASSSGANEQYF; clone size: -; J gene: -; V gene: TRBV6-9
CDR3 protein: CAWSTSETQFF; clone size: few; J gene: TRBJ2-1; V gene: TRBV30
CDR3 protein: CASSPYGVTEAFF; clone size: many; J gene: TRBJ1-1; V gene: TRBV18
CDR3 protein: CASSLAGQAREAFF; clone size: many; J gene: TRBJ1-1; V gene: TRBV7-9
CDR3 protein: CASSPGTTGTGELFF; clone size: many; J gene: TRBJ2-2; V gene: TRBV9
CDR3 protein: CASRRNFRGRDTEAFF; clone size: -; J gene: TRBJ1-1; V gene: TRBV7-9
CDR3 protein: CASSTLTYNQPQHF; clone size: few; J gene: TRBJ1-5; V gene: TRBV28
CDR3 protein: CASSLITSGTGELFF; clone size: few; J gene: TRBJ2-2; V gene: TRBV5-1
CDR3 protein: CASSFGDVSTDTQYF; clone size: -; J gene: TRBJ2-3; V gene: TRBV12-3/TRBV12-4
CDR3 protein: CASSGSDSEWGGKEQGYTF; clone size: once; J gene: TRBJ1-2; V gene: TRBV2
CDR3 protein: CSARSGGNEQFF; clone size: -; J gene: TRBJ2-1; V gene: TRBV20-1
CDR3 protein: CASSLEFRGRSHTDTQYF; clone size: many; J gene: TRBJ2-3; V gene: TRBV11-2
CDR3 protein: CASTAQGYEQYF; clone size: many; J gene: TRBJ2-7; V gene: TRBV11-2
CDR3 protein: CSARERGPSSYNEQFF; clone size: -; J gene: TRBJ2-1; V gene: TRBV20-1
CDR3 protein: CASSLDRARNYYGYTF; clone size: -; J gene: TRBJ1-2; V gene: TRBV7-8
CDR3 protein: CANSESLAGGSSSYNEQFF; clone size: few; J gene: TRBJ2-1; V gene: TRBV6-1
CDR3 protein: CASSSTLYEQYF; clone size: -; J gene: TRBJ2-7; V gene: TRBV28
CDR3 protein: CASSETLAGGYSEQFF; clone size: -; J gene: TRBJ2-1; V gene: TRBV6-1
CDR3 protein: CASSPTGFRGDIQYF; clone size: -; J gene: TRBJ2-4; V gene: TRBV5-1
CDR3 protein: CASRPTSGGTEAFF; clone size: many; J gene: TRBJ1-1; V gene: TRBV6-1
CDR3 protein: CASTKEGGNQPQHF; clone size: many; J gene: TRBJ1-5; V gene: TRBV10-2
CDR3 protein: CASTPLGTGLNTGELFF; clone size: many; J gene: TRBJ2-2; V gene: TRBV6-1
CDR3 protein: CASSFRGSLYYGYTF; clone size: many; J gene: TRBJ1-2; V gene: TRBV7-2
CDR3 protein: CATSGTTQRMDTQYF; clone size: -; J gene: TRBJ2-3; V gene: TRBV15
CDR3 protein: CATRRVSTDTQYF; clone size: many; J gene: TRBJ2-3; V gene: TRBV6-4
CDR3 protein: CASSYSPSNQPQHF; clone size: -; J gene: TRBJ1-5; V gene: TRBV6-5
CDR3 protein: CAISEQLNEKLFF; clone size: few; J gene: TRBJ1-4; V gene: TRBV10-3
CDR3 protein: CASSLGLSSQETQYF; clone size: many; J gene: TRBJ2-5; V gene: TRBV13
CDR3 protein: CASSQDWIVSNTEAFF; clone size: few; J gene: TRBJ1-1; V gene: TRBV4-1
CDR3 protein: CSARDPSPRNEQFF; clone size: -; J gene: TRBJ2-1; V gene: TRBV20-1
CDR3 protein: CASSLQAYEQYF; clone size: many; J gene: TRBJ2-7; V gene: TRBV7-9
CDR3 protein: CASSSGQGGNRQHF; clone size: many; J gene: TRBJ1-5; V gene: TRBV3-1
CDR3 protein: CASSLGGQGPYNEQFF; clone size: many; J gene: TRBJ2-1; V gene: TRBV28
CDR3 protein: CASSLLGLGISYEQYF; clone size: many; J gene: TRBJ2-7; V gene: TRBV11-2
CDR3 protein: CSARDVPVRTGTYEQYF; clone size: many; J gene: TRBJ2-7; V gene: TRBV20-1
CDR3 protein: CASRPGTSGSGTDTQYF; clone size: many; J gene: TRBJ2-3; V gene: TRBV6-1
CDR3 protein: CASSFDRGGADTQYF; clone size: -; J gene: TRBJ2-3; V gene: TRBV7-2
CDR3 protein: CASSRDEGPSTDTQYF; clone size: many; J gene: TRBJ2-3; V gene: TRBV7-3
CDR3 protein: CSASPSGSSYEQYF; clone size: many; J gene: TRBJ2-7; V gene: TRBV20-1
CDR3 protein: CASSQDTGTGYQPQHF; clone size: many; J gene: TRBJ1-5; V gene: TRBV3-1
CDR3 protein: CASSQGLNQPQHF; clone size: -; J gene: TRBJ1-5; V gene: TRBV4-2
CDR3 protein: CASSLSGGPNNEQFF; clone size: -; J gene: TRBJ2-1; V gene: TRBV14
CDR3 protein: CASSLSGTSDTYEQYF; clone size: -; J gene: TRBJ2-7; V gene: TRBV19
CDR3 protein: CASSLNPWGGMPGELFF; clone size: many; J gene: TRBJ2-2; V gene: TRBV12-3/TRBV12-4
CDR3 protein: CASSHSPAGRETQYF; clone size: many; J gene: TRBJ2-5; V gene: TRBV3-1
CDR3 protein: CASSSRTEAFF; clone size: many; J gene: TRBJ1-1; V gene: TRBV12-3/TRBV12-4
CDR3 protein: CASSLVGGSGTYNEQFF; clone size: -; J gene: TRBJ2-1; V gene: TRBV7-9
CDR3 protein: CASSHGQYYEQYF; clone size: -; J gene: TRBJ2-7; V gene: TRBV5-1
CDR3 protein: CASHQSGRALPETQYF; clone size: -; J gene: TRBJ2-5; V gene: TRBV19
CDR3 protein: CASSLGQGARVYGYTF; clone size: -; J gene: TRBJ1-2; V gene: TRBV7-3
CDR3 protein: CASRSTTSKRFYTGELFF; clone size: many; J gene: TRBJ2-2; V gene: TRBV28